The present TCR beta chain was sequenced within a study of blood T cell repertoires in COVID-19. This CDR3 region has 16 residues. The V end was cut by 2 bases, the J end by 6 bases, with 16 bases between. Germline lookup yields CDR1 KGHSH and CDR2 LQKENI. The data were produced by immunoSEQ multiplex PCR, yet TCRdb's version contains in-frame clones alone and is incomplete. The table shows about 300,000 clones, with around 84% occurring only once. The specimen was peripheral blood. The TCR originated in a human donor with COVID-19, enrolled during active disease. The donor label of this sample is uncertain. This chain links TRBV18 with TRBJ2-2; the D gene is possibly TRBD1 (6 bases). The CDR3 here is CASSPTPGQRSGELFF. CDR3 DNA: TGTGCCAGCTCACCAACCCCGGGACAAAGGTCCGGGGAGCTGTTTTTT.